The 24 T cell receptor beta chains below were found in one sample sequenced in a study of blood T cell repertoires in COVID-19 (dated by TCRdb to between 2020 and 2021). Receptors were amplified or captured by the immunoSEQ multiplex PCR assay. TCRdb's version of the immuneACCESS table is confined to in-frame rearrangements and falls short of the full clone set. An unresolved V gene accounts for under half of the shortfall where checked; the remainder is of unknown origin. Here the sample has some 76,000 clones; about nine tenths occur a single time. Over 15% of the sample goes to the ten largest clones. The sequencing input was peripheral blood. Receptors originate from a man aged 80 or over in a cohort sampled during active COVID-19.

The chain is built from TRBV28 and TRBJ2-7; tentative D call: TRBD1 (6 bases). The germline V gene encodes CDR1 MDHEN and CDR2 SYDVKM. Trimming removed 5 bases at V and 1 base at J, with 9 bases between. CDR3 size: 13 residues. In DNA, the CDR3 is TGTGCCAGCAGTCAGACAGGTTCCTACGAGCAGTACTTC. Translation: CASSQTGSYEQYF.

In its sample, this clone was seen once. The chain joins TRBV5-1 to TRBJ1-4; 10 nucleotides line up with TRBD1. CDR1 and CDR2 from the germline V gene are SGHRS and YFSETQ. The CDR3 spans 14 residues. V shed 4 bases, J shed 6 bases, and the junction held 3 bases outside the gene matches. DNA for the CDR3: TGCGCCAGCAGCAGACAGGGGGCGGATGAAAAACTGTTTTTT. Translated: CASSRQGADEKLFF.

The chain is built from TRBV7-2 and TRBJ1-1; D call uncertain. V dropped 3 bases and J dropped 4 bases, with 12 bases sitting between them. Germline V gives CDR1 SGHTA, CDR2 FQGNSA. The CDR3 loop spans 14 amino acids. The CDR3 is CASSFDPQATEAFF. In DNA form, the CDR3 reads TGTGCCAGCAGCTTTGATCCGCAGGCCACTGAAGCTTTCTTT.

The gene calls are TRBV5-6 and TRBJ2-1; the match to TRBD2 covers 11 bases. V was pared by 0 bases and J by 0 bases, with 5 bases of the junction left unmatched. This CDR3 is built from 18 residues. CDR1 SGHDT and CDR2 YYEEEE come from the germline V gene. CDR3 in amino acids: CASSLGLAGKSSYNEQFF. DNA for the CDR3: TGTGCCAGCAGCTTGGGACTAGCGGGGAAAAGCTCCTACAATGAGCAGTTCTTC.

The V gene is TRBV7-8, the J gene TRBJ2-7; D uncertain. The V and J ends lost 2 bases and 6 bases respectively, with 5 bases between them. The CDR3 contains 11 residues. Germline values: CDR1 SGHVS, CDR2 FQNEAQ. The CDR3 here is CASSLSSEQYF. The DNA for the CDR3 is TGTGCCAGCAGCTTATCTAGCGAGCAGTACTTC.

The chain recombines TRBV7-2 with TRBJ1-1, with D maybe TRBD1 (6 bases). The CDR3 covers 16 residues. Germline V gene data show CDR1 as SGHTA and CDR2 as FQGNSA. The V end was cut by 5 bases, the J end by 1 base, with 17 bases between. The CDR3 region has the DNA TGTGCCAGCAGCCCAGGGCAGGGCAGGGGGAACACTGAAGCTTTCTTT. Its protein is CASSPGQGRGNTEAFF.

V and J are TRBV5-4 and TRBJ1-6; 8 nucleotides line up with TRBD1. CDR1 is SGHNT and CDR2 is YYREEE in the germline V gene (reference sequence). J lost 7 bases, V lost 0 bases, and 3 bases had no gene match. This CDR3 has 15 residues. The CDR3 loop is CASSLDPGGNSPLHF. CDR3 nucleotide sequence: TGTGCCAGCAGCTTGGATCCAGGGGGCAATTCACCCCTCCACTTT. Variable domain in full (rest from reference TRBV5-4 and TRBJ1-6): ETGVTQSPTHLIKTRGQQVTLRCSSQSGHNTVSWYQQALGQGPQFIFQYYREEENGRGNFPPRFSGLQFPNYSSELNVNALELDDSALYLCASSLDPGGNSPLHFGNGTRLTVT.

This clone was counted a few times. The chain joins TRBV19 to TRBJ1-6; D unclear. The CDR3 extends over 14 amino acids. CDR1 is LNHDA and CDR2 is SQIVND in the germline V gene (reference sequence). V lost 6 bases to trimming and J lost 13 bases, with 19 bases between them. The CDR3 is CASRPDQGISPLHF. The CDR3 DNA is TGTGCCAGTAGACCCGACCAAGGAATTAGCCCCCTCCACTTT. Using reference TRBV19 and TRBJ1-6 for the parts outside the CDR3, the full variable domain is DGGITQSPKYLFRKEGQNVTLSCEQNLNHDAMYWYRQDPGQGLRLIYYSQIVNDFQKGDIAEGYSVSREKKESFPLTVTSAQKNPTAFYLCASRPDQGISPLHFGNGTRLTVT.

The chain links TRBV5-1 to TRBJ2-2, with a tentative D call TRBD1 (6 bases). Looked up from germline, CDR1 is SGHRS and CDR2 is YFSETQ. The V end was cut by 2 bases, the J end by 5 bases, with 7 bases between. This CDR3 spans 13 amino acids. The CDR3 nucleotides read TGCGCCAGCAGCTTTGGACAGACCGGGGAGCTGTTTTTT. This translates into CASSFGQTGELFF.

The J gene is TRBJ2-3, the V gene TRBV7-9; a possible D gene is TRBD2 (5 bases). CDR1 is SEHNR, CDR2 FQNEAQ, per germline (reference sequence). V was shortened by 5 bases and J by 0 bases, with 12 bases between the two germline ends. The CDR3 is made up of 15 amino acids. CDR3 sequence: CASSPGEGSTDTQYF. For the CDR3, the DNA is TGTGCCAGCAGCCCCGGGGAAGGGAGCACAGATACGCAGTATTTT.

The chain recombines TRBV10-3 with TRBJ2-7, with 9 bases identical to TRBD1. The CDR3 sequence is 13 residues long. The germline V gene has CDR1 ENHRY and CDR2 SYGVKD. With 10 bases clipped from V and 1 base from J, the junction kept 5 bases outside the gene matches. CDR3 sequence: CASRDRVSYEQYV. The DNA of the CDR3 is TGTGCCAGCCGGGACAGGGTTTCCTACGAGCAGTACGTC.

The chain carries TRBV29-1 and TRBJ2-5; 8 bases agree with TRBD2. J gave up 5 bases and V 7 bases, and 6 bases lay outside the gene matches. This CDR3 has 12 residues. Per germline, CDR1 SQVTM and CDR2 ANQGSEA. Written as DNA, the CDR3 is TGCAGCGCGGTCGGGGGGGGCGAGACCCAGTACTTC. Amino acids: CSAVGGGETQYF.

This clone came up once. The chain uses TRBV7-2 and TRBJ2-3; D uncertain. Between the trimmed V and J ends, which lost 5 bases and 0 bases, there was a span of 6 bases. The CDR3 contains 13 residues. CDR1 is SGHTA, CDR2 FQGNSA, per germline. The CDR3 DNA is TGTGCCAGCAGCATCATGAGCACAGATACGCAGTATTTT. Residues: CASSIMSTDTQYF.

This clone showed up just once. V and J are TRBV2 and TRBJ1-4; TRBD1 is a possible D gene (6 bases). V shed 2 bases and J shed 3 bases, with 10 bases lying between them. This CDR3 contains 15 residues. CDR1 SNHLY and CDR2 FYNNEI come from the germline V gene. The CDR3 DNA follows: TGTGCCAGCAGTGAAAGGCGGACAGCTAATGAAAAACTGTTTTTT. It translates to CASSERRTANEKLFF. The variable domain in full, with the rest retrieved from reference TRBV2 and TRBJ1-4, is EPEVTQTPSHQVTQMGQEVILRCVPISNHLYFYWYRQILGQKVEFLVSFYNNEISEKSEIFDDQFSVERPDGSNFTLKIRSTKLEDSAMYFCASSERRTANEKLFFGSGTQLSVL.

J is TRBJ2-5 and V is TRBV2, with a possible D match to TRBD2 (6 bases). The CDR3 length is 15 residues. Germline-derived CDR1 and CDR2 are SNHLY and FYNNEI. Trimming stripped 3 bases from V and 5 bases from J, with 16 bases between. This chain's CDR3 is CASSDGEARKETQYF. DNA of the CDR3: TGTGCCAGCAGTGATGGGGAGGCCAGGAAGGAGACCCAGTACTTC.

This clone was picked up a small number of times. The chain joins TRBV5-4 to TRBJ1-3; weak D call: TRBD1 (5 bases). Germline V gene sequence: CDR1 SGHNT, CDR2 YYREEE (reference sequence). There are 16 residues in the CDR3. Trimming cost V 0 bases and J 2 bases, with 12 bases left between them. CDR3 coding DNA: TGTGCCAGCAGCTTGGGGGCTGCCAGGGCTGGAAACACCATATATTTT. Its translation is CASSLGAARAGNTIYF.

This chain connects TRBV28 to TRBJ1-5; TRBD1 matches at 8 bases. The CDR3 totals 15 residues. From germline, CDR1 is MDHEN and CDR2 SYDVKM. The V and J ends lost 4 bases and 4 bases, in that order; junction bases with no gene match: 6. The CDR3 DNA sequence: TGTGCCAGCAGTTACGACAGGGGTGGAAATCAGCCCCAGCATTTT. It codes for CASSYDRGGNQPQHF.

The CDR3 coding sequence is TGTGCCAGCAGCTTAATGACTTCTGGAAACACCATATATTTT. Amino acid sequence: CASSLMTSGNTIYF. The chain links TRBV7-9 to TRBJ1-3, with D hard to call. V was cut by 2 bases and J by 1 base, with 6 bases left in between. The CDR3 loop spans 14 amino acids. CDR1 is SEHNR and CDR2 is FQNEAQ in the germline V gene (reference sequence).

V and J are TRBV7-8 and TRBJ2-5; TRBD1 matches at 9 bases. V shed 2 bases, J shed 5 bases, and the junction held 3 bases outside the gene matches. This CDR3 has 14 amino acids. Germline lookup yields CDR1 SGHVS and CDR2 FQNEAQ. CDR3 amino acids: CASSLNRGRETQYF. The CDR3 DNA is TGTGCCAGCAGCTTAAACAGGGGGCGGGAGACCCAGTACTTC. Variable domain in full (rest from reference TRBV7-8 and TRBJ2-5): GAGVSQSPRYKVAKRGQDVALRCDPISGHVSLFWYQQALGQGPEFLTYFQNEAQLDKSGLPSDRFFAERPEGSVSTLKIQRTQQEDSAVYLCASSLNRGRETQYFGPGTRLLVL.

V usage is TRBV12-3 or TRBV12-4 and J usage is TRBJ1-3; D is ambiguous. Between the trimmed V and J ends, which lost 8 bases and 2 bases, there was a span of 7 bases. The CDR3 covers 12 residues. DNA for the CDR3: TGTGCCAGCTCGGTAACTGGAAACACCATATATTTT. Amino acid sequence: CASSVTGNTIYF.

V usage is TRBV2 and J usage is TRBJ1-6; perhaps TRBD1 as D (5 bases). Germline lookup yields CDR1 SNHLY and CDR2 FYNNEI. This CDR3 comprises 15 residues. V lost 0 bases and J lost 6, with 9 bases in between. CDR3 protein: CASSEAGVVNSPLHF. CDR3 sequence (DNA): TGTGCCAGCAGTGAAGCAGGGGTGGTTAATTCACCCCTCCACTTT.

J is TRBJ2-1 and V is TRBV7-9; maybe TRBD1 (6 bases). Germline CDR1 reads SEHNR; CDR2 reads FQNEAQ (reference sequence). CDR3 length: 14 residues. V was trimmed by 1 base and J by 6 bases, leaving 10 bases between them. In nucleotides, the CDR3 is TGTGCCAGCAGCTTAGTCGGACAGTTCAATGAGCAGTTCTTC. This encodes CASSLVGQFNEQFF.

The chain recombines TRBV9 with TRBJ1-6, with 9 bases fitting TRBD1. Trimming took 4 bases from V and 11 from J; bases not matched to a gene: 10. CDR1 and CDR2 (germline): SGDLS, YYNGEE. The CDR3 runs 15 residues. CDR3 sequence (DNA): TGTGCCAGCAGCTCCCGGACAGGGGAGACGACACCCCTCCACTTT. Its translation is CASSSRTGETTPLHF.

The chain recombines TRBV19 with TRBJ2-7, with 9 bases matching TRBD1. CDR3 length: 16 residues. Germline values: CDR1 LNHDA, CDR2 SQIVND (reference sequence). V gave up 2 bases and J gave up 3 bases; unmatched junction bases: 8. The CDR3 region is CASSISGTGMFYEQYF. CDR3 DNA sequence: TGTGCCAGTAGTATATCTGGGACAGGGATGTTCTACGAGCAGTACTTC.